This is a list of T cell receptor beta chains from one sample in a study of blood T cell repertoires in COVID-19. Generated by immunoSEQ multiplex PCR, the TCRdb table keeps only in-frame clones and is missing some. In the table there are over 200,000 clones, around 80% of which are singletons. The sequenced material came from peripheral blood. These receptors all come from an elderly man with acute or convalescent COVID-19. CDR3s include the opening cysteine and the closing phenylalanine or tryptophan. Fields, in order: V gene, D gene, J gene, clone size, CDR3 DNA, CDR3 protein. D genes are given only for firm matches. Rows may omit the clone size; those that give it use once, few, many or a size class.

TRBV5-8	.	TRBJ2-3	many	TGTGCCAGCCCCTCGAATCTACTAGGGAACACAGATACGCAGTATTTT	CASPSNLLGNTDTQYF
TRBV28	.	TRBJ2-1	.	TGTGCCAGCAGTTACTTCTCACAGGGATACAATGAGCAGTTCTTC	CASSYFSQGYNEQFF
TRBV6-1	TRBD2	TRBJ2-7	.	TGTGCCAGCAGTGAGGTGGGGAGGGGCCACGAGCAGTACTTC	CASSEVGRGHEQYF
TRBV11-2	.	TRBJ1-1	.	TGTGCCAGCAGCTTATTCCAGAGGGCTTTCTTT	CASSLFQRAFF
TRBV5-1	TRBD2	TRBJ2-7	.	TGCGCCAGCAGCCAAGGAGGTAGTAGCGGGCGCCCCTACGAGCAGTACTTC	CASSQGGSSGRPYEQYF
TRBV6-5	.	TRBJ2-7	.	TGTGCCAGCAGTACGACAGAACTGAGCTCCTACGAGCAGTACTTC	CASSTTELSSYEQYF
TRBV7-3	.	TRBJ1-1	.	TGTGCCAGCAGCCCTCGTTCCGGGGACACTGAAGCTTTCTTT	CASSPRSGDTEAFF
TRBV19	TRBD2	TRBJ2-1	.	TGTGCCAGTAGTTCAGTAGCGGGAGGACTCAATTACAATGAGCAGTTCTTC	CASSSVAGGLNYNEQFF
TRBV9	.	TRBJ2-5	.	TGTGCCAGCAGTCCCACCCATGGACAGTCGGGCGAGACCCAGTACTTC	CASSPTHGQSGETQYF
TRBV2	.	TRBJ1-6	.	TGTGCCAGCAGTGAGCCGTGGGGGGGAGGAAATTCACCCCTCCACTTT	CASSEPWGGGNSPLHF
TRBV14	.	TRBJ1-2	.	TGTGCCAGCAGCCACGGAGGGTGGGATGGCTACACCTTC	CASSHGGWDGYTF
TRBV5-4	.	TRBJ2-6	.	TGTGCCAGCAGCTTGGGACAGACTGGGGCCAACGTCCTGACTTTC	CASSLGQTGANVLTF
TRBV6-5	.	TRBJ2-7	.	TGTGCCAGCAGTAAGCAGGGGGGCCTCTCCTACGAGCAGTACTTC	CASSKQGGLSYEQYF
TRBV29-1	TRBD1	TRBJ1-1	.	TGCAGCGCAGTTGCCGGGACAGCTGAAGCTTTCTTT	CSAVAGTAEAFF
TRBV7-9	.	TRBJ2-7	.	TGTGCCAGCAGCTTAGGCCAGGGGTACTACGAGCAGTACTTC	CASSLGQGYYEQYF
TRBV6-5	.	TRBJ1-1	.	TGTGCCAGCAGTTGGGAGGGGGAATTCACTGAAGCTTTCTTT	CASSWEGEFTEAFF
TRBV7-9	TRBD1	TRBJ1-4	.	TGTGCCAGCAGGGCCGGTAGACAGGGACAGGAAAAACTGTTTTTT	CASRAGRQGQEKLFF
TRBV6-2/TRBV6-3	.	TRBJ2-1	.	TGTGCCAGCAGTTACTCTTACAGGGTAGAGGGCAATGAGCAGTTCTTC	CASSYSYRVEGNEQFF
TRBV7-6	TRBD1	TRBJ1-6	once	TGTGCCAGCAGCCTCCGGGACAGTTATGATTCACCCCTCCACTTT	CASSLRDSYDSPLHF
TRBV5-1	TRBD2	TRBJ2-2	.	TGCGCCAGCAGCTTCCTCGCGGGGGGGCCGGGGGAGCTGTTTTTT	CASSFLAGGPGELFF
TRBV5-4	.	TRBJ2-5	once	TGTGCCAGCAGCTTCGGAGACCGAGAGACCCAGTACTTC	CASSFGDRETQYF
TRBV19	.	TRBJ2-7	.	TGTGCCAGTAGTATAGGGAGTGGCTCCTACGAGCAGTACTTC	CASSIGSGSYEQYF
TRBV3-1/TRBV3-2	TRBD2	TRBJ2-4	.	TGTGCCAGCAGCCCAGGACTAGCGGGAGGGGGAGGAAACATTCAGTACTTC	CASSPGLAGGGGNIQYF
TRBV30	.	TRBJ2-7	few	TGTGCCTGGAGTGGTTCGGTCGAGCAGTACTTC	CAWSGSVEQYF
TRBV25-1	TRBD1	TRBJ1-2	.	TGTGCCAGCAGTGAAACAGGGGGCTTGGGTGGCTACACCTTC	CASSETGGLGGYTF
TRBV25-1	TRBD2	TRBJ2-1	.	TGTGCCAGCAGTGAATCCCCTAGCGGAACCTACCTCTTC	CASSESPSGTYLF
TRBV7-9	TRBD2	TRBJ2-7	.	TGTGCCACCTACCCGGCGGCGGGGGACCTCTCCTACGAGCAGTACTTC	CATYPAAGDLSYEQYF
TRBV3-1/TRBV3-2	.	TRBJ1-1	few	TGTGCCAGCAGCCAAGTTATGTCGGGTCTTTCGAACACTGAAGCTTTCTTT	CASSQVMSGLSNTEAFF
TRBV18	TRBD1	TRBJ1-2	.	TGTGCCAGCTCACGCTTTACACCCACTTCGACAGGGGAGGAGAGCTATGGCTACACCTTC	CASSRFTPTSTGEESYGYTF
TRBV7-9	TRBD1	TRBJ2-1	.	TGTGCCAGCAGCTTAGGTTTGCCAGGGGGCAATGAGCAGTTCTTC	CASSLGLPGGNEQFF
TRBV18	.	TRBJ2-7	.	TGTGCCAGCTCACAACAGGGATTCGAGCAGTACTTC	CASSQQGFEQYF
TRBV28	.	TRBJ1-5	.	TGTGCCAACCTAGACCAGGGGTCAGGGCAGCCCCAGCATTTT	CANLDQGSGQPQHF
TRBV7-9	.	TRBJ2-7	.	TGTGCCAGCAGCTACGGAGCGTCAACGCACTACGAGCAGTACTTC	CASSYGASTHYEQYF
TRBV14	.	TRBJ2-1	.	TGTGCCAGCAGCCAAATGCGGAATACCTACAATGAGCAGTTCTTC	CASSQMRNTYNEQFF
TRBV27	TRBD1	TRBJ2-2	.	TGTGCCAGCAGTTTATGGCGTCGAGGACAGGGGCACACCGGGGAGCTGTTTTTT	CASSLWRRGQGHTGELFF
TRBV5-1	.	TRBJ2-3	.	TGCGCCAGCAGCTTGTCTAGCAGGTCAGATACGCAGTATTTT	CASSLSSRSDTQYF
TRBV2	TRBD2	TRBJ2-2	many	TGTGCCAGCAGTTCGGGAGGCGCGAACACCGGGGAGCTGTTTTTT	CASSSGGANTGELFF
TRBV7-2	TRBD1	TRBJ2-5	few	TGTGCCAGCAGCCTGAGACAGGGGGGACAGACCCAGTACTTC	CASSLRQGGQTQYF
TRBV2	TRBD1	TRBJ2-1	.	TGTGCCAGGACCGGGACAGGCAATGAGCAGTTCTTC	CARTGTGNEQFF
TRBV5-1	.	TRBJ2-3	.	TGCGCCAGCACCCTCACAGATACGCAGTATTTT	CASTLTDTQYF
TRBV5-1	TRBD2	TRBJ2-1	.	TGCGCCAGCAGCTTGTTTAGCGGGGGCCTCGAGGAGCAGTTCTTC	CASSLFSGGLEEQFF
TRBV5-1	TRBD1	TRBJ1-4	.	TGCGCCAGCAGCCTGGGACAGGGTTCGGAAAAACTGTTTTTT	CASSLGQGSEKLFF
TRBV21-1	.	TRBJ2-1	few	TGTGCCAGCAGCTCCCGACATGAATCCTACAATGAGCAGTTCTTC	CASSSRHESYNEQFF
TRBV2	TRBD2	TRBJ2-3	.	TGTGCCAGCAGTGTTGTAGCGGGTGGCACAGATACGCAGTATTTT	CASSVVAGGTDTQYF
TRBV27	.	TRBJ1-5	few	TGTGCCAGCAGTTTCGGGGGGGTGGGTCAGCCCCAGCATTTT	CASSFGGVGQPQHF
TRBV19	.	TRBJ1-6	.	TGTGCCAGTAGTCCCCGAAATGACAGGTCTTCACCCCTCCACTTT	CASSPRNDRSSPLHF
TRBV9	.	TRBJ1-4	.	TGTGCCAGCAGCGAACAGTCCCTTCGTGGTAATGAAAAACTGTTTTTT	CASSEQSLRGNEKLFF
TRBV11-2	TRBD2	TRBJ2-1	few	TGTGCCAGCAGCTTAGAGAGCGGGAGGGGCCCGGCGTTATTCTTC	CASSLESGRGPALFF
TRBV7-2	.	TRBJ2-3	.	TGTGCCAGCAGCTTACCATCTGGACTCGGCACAGATACGCAGTATTTT	CASSLPSGLGTDTQYF
TRBV5-8	TRBD2	TRBJ2-3	.	TGTGCCAGCAGCTCCAGACTAGCGGGGGGGATAAATACGCAGTATTTT	CASSSRLAGGINTQYF
TRBV27	.	TRBJ2-3	.	TGTGCCAGCAGTTCCCTCGGGGTTTCCCCAGATACGCAGTATTTT	CASSSLGVSPDTQYF